The rows below give T cell receptor beta chains drawn from one sample of a study of CD8 T cells in ankylosing spondylitis. MiXCR was run by TCRdb on the 5' RACE reads, yielding one entry per CDR3 protein. The table has 250,000 to 400,000 distinct CDR3 sequences, about 9.9% seen once; the top ten hold 9.1%. Input material: blood, either unsorted or a sorted T cell fraction (not recorded which). The receptors were sampled from a female donor with ankylosing spondylitis or in good health (not recorded which). Both conserved end residues are part of each CDR3. A D gene is named only where the DNA matches it firmly. Clone size appears in some rows only: once, few, many, or a class for an expanded clone.

clone_size j_call d_call v_call cdr3_aa cdr3_nt
. TRBJ1-4 TRBD1 TRBV29-1 CSVGAGGDYEKLFF TGCAGCGTGGGGGCAGGGGGCGACTATGAAAAACTGTTTTTT
many TRBJ1-6 . TRBV20-1 CSARAQGRAYNSPLHF TGCAGTGCTAGAGCCCAAGGCAGGGCGTACAATTCACCCCTCCACTTT
many TRBJ2-1 TRBD2 TRBV5-1 CASSLTWTSGEYYNEQFF TGCGCCAGCAGCTTGACATGGACTAGCGGGGAGTATTACAATGAGCAGTTCTTC
many TRBJ2-1 TRBD1 TRBV29-1 CSAWTGAYNEQFF TGCAGCGCCTGGACAGGGGCCTACAATGAGCAGTTCTTC
many TRBJ2-3 TRBD2 TRBV12-3/TRBV12-4 CASSRRTSGVSTDTQYF TGTGCCAGCAGTAGACGGACTAGCGGGGTTAGCACAGATACGCAGTATTTT
many TRBJ2-5 . TRBV20-1 CSAQDSSQTQYF TGCAGTGCCCAGGACAGTTCTCAGACCCAGTACTTC
few TRBJ1-4 . TRBV11-2 CASSLRRGEGTNEKLFF TGTGCCAGCAGCTTACGCAGGGGAGAGGGAACTAATGAAAAACTGTTTTTT
many TRBJ1-5 . TRBV20-1 CSAQGHNQPQHF TGCAGTGCCCAGGGTCATAATCAGCCCCAGCATTTT
many TRBJ2-1 . TRBV12-3/TRBV12-4 CASSFHRGGNEQFF TGTGCCAGCAGTTTTCATCGAGGGGGAAATGAGCAGTTCTTC
. TRBJ2-2 TRBD1 TRBV30 CAWSLTTGGAGELFF TGTGCCTGGAGTCTTACGACAGGGGGGGCCGGGGAGCTGTTTTTT
few TRBJ1-5 TRBD1 TRBV19 CASSPIRDRPQPQHF TGTGCCAGTAGCCCAATCCGGGACAGGCCTCAGCCCCAGCATTTT
. TRBJ2-2 . TRBV6-5 CASSYSGYGSGELFF TGTGCCAGCAGTTACTCGGGTTATGGGTCCGGGGAGCTGTTTTTT
few TRBJ1-5 TRBD1 TRBV9 CASSVGTGGTQPQHF TGTGCCAGCAGCGTCGGTACAGGGGGCACTCAGCCCCAGCATTTT
many TRBJ2-1 TRBD2 TRBV29-1 CSVGGGLAVYNEQFF TGCAGCGTTGGAGGCGGACTAGCCGTATACAATGAGCAGTTCTTC
. TRBJ2-7 . TRBV27 CASRHRGEQYF TGTGCCAGCAGGCATCGGGGCGAGCAGTACTTC
. TRBJ2-2 TRBD2 TRBV5-1 CASSFTTGGAGELFF TGCGCCAGCAGCTTCACGACCGGGGGGGCCGGGGAGCTGTTTTTT
. TRBJ1-2 . TRBV20-1 CSATGGGDYGYTF TGCAGTGCTACCGGCGGGGGTGACTATGGCTACACCTTC
many TRBJ2-3 . TRBV21-1 CARLPRCTDTQYF TGTGCCCGTCTACCGCGGTGCACAGATACGCAGTATTTT
few TRBJ2-4 . TRBV4-3 CASSPRLSNIQYF TGCGCCAGCAGCCCCCGGTTGTCAAACATTCAGTACTTC
few TRBJ2-1 TRBD2 TRBV16 CASSQGTSGSSEFF TGTGCCAGCAGCCAGGGGACTAGCGGGAGTTCTGAGTTCTTC
. TRBJ2-1 . TRBV30 CAWSDVNEQFF TGTGCCTGGAGTGATGTCAATGAGCAGTTCTTC
. TRBJ2-7 . TRBV2 CASSPEYEQYF TGTGCCAGCAGTCCAGAGTACGAGCAGTACTTC
many TRBJ2-7 . TRBV20-1 CSASAGGSYEQYF TGCAGTGCTTCGGCCGGGGGTTCCTACGAGCAGTACTTC
few TRBJ2-7 . TRBV2 CASSEGGEQYF TGTGCCAGCAGTGAAGGCGGCGAGCAGTACTTC
many TRBJ1-3 TRBD1 TRBV15 CATSPTGAGNTIYF TGTGCCACCAGTCCGACAGGGGCTGGAAACACCATATATTTT
few TRBJ1-3 . TRBV11-2 CASSLAGFGNTIYF TGTGCCAGCAGCTTAGCAGGGTTTGGAAACACCATATATTTT
many TRBJ2-3 TRBD2 TRBV10-3 CAGRAGGPIDTQYF TGTGCTGGCCGAGCGGGAGGGCCCATAGATACGCAGTATTTT
many TRBJ2-3 TRBD1 TRBV5-1 CASSFQGAVDTQYF TGCGCCAGCAGCTTTCAGGGGGCAGTAGATACGCAGTATTTT
many TRBJ1-1 . TRBV6-1 CASRKGGGGTEAFF TGTGCCAGCAGAAAGGGCGGGGGCGGCACTGAAGCTTTCTTT
. TRBJ2-5 . TRBV2 CAISLRRWTAGYQETQYF TGTGCCATCAGTTTACGTCGGTGGACCGCTGGGTACCAAGAGACCCAGTACTTC
many TRBJ2-7 . TRBV20-1 CSATVYEQYF TGCAGTGCTACCGTCTACGAGCAGTACTTC
many TRBJ2-4 TRBD1 TRBV7-8 CASSQDRRAKNIQYF TGTGCCAGCAGCCAGGACAGGAGGGCCAAAAACATTCAGTACTTC
many TRBJ2-2 TRBD1 TRBV7-8 CASSPRTGWSAGELFF TGTGCCAGCAGCCCAAGGACAGGGTGGAGCGCCGGGGAGCTGTTTTTT
few TRBJ2-7 . TRBV9 CASSKGAVTYEQYF TGTGCCAGCAGCAAAGGGGCGGTTACCTACGAGCAGTACTTC
many TRBJ2-7 . TRBV7-9 CASSLEGRTYEQYF TGTGCCAGCAGCTTAGAGGGCAGGACTTACGAGCAGTACTTC
. TRBJ1-1 TRBD1 TRBV29-1 CSGQGGFTEAFF TGCAGCGGTCAGGGGGGGTTCACTGAAGCTTTCTTT
few TRBJ1-5 TRBD1 TRBV10-2 CASSGRFDRGLYSNQPQHF TGCGCCAGCAGTGGCAGATTTGACAGGGGGCTCTATAGCAATCAGCCCCAGCATTTT
many TRBJ2-3 . TRBV20-1 CSAGDPSSTDTQYF TGCAGTGCTGGGGACCCCTCTAGCACAGATACGCAGTATTTT
many TRBJ2-3 . TRBV15 CATSRDLTVTQYF TGTGCCACCAGCAGAGATCTGACGGTTACGCAGTATTTT
few TRBJ2-3 . TRBV28 CASSQTGFIDRTDTQYF TGTGCCAGCAGTCAAACAGGGTTCATTGATAGGACAGATACGCAGTATTTT
. TRBJ2-7 . TRBV5-6 CASSLGPGAEQYF TGTGCCAGCAGCTTGGGGCCGGGGGCCGAGCAGTACTTC